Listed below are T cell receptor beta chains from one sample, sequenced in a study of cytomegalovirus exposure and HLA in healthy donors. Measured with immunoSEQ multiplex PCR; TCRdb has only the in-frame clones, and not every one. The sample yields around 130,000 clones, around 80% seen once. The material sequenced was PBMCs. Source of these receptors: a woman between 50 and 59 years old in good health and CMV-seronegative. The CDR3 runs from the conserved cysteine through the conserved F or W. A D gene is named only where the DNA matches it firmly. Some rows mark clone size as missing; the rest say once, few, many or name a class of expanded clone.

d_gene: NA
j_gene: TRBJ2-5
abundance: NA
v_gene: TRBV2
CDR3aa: CASSRGTGETQYF
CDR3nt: TGTGCCAGCAGTCGGGGGACGGGAGAGACCCAGTACTTC

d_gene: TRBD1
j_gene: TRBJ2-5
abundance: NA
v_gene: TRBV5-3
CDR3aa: CARSLLLRTGEVETQYF
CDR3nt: TGTGCCAGAAGCTTACTTCTCAGGACAGGGGAAGTGGAGACCCAGTACTTC

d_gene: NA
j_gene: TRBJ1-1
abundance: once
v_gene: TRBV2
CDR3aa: CASTFPLGGGNGEAFF
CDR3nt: TGTGCCAGCACTTTTCCCCTTGGGGGGGGCAACGGTGAAGCTTTCTTT

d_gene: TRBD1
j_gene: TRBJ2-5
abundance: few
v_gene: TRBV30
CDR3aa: CACRIHRGSLETQYF
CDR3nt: TGTGCCTGCAGAATTCACAGGGGTTCGTTGGAGACCCAGTACTTC

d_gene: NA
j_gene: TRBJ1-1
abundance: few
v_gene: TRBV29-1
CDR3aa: CSVVEGLITEAFF
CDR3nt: TGCAGCGTTGTGGAGGGTTTGATCACTGAAGCTTTCTTT

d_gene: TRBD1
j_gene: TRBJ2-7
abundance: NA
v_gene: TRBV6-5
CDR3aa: CASSTVTGSHYEQYF
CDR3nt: TGTGCCAGCAGTACCGTGACAGGGTCCCACTACGAGCAGTACTTC

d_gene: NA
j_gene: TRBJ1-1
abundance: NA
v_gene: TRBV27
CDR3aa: CASSLSSGGEGGAFF
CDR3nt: TGTGCCAGCAGTTTATCGAGTGGGGGCGAGGGTGGCGCTTTCTTT

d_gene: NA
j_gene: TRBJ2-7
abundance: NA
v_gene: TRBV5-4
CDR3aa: CASSLVQGSSYEQYF
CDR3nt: TGTGCCAGCAGCTTGGTTCAGGGCAGCTCCTACGAGCAGTACTTC

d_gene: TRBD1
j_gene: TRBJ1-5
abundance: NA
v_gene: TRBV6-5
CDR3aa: CASSSAGTANQPQHF
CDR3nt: TGTGCCAGCAGTTCAGCCGGGACAGCTAATCAGCCCCAGCATTTT

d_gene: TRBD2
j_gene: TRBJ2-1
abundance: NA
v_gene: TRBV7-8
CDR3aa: CASSLASGLAENYNEQFF
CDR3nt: TGTGCCAGCAGCTTAGCGTCGGGACTAGCGGAGAACTACAATGAGCAGTTCTTC

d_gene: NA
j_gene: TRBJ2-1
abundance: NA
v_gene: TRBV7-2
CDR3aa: CASSHRDFSYNEQFF
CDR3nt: TGTGCCAGCAGCCACCGGGACTTCTCCTACAATGAGCAGTTCTTC

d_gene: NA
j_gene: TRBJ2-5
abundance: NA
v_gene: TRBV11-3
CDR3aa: CASSAPVGGVGVRETQYF
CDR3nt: TGTGCCAGCAGCGCCCCAGTGGGGGGTGTGGGAGTTAGGGAGACCCAGTACTTC

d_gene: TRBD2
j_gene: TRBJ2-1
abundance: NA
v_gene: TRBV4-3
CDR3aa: CASSQEGTSGSHNEQFF
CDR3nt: TGCGCCAGCAGCCAAGAAGGGACTAGCGGGAGTCATAATGAGCAGTTCTTC

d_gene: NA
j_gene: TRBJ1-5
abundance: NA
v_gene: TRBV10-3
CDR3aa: CAISGTSGNQPQHF
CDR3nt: TGTGCCATCAGTGGGACATCCGGCAATCAGCCCCAGCATTTT

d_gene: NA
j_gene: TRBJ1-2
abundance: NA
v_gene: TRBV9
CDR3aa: CASSVERQGLRYTF
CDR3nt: TGTGCCAGCAGCGTAGAGCGGCAGGGGTTGCGCTACACCTTC